This T cell receptor (beta chain) was identified in a study of blood T cell repertoires in COVID-19. Deletions cut 3 bases from V and 5 bases from J, with 13 bases between. Germline-derived CDR1 and CDR2 are MGHDK and SYGVNS. The CDR3 covers 14 residues. The table came from immunoSEQ multiplex PCR; TCRdb's copy has only in-frame clones and leaves some out. The sample records more than 110,000 clones, around 79% being singletons. The source is a woman between 45 and 60 years old who had recovered from COVID-19. The chain carries TRBV25-1 and TRBJ1-1; D is uncertain. The sample comprised PBMCs or T cells enriched from blood (not recorded which). The CDR3 coding sequence is TGTGCCAGCAGTGAGGGAGTTTTCGTAACTGAAGCTTTCTTT. Translation: CASSEGVFVTEAFF.